The count of the clone carrying this T cell receptor (beta chain) is one. The data were obtained in a study of blood T cell repertoires in COVID-19. Study-wide background: There were acute and convalescent COVID-19 samples, and they came from the United States, Italy and Spain. In each case, the material was cDNA or gDNA derived from T cells, B-cell-depleted T cells, or PBMCs.

As processed by the authors: The authors estimated nucleated cell counts from reference gene primer amplification. Data came from immunoSEQ multiplex PCR; TCRdb stores just in-frame clones and leaves some out. From that table come the V and J calls and clone size; the DNA was used to work out D and trimming. The data contain 200,000 to 300,000 clones, roughly 81% of them seen just once; the ten biggest clones take up under 4.5%. Sequencing input: peripheral blood. The receptor was derived from a man between 45 and 60 years old with acute or convalescent COVID-19.

The CDR3 is CASSLAGEGEQPQHF. Here the CDR3 DNA reads TGCGCCAGCAGCTTGGCCGGTGAAGGAGAACAGCCCCAGCATTTT. V usage is TRBV5-1 and J usage is TRBJ1-5; D is unresolved. With 0 bases removed from V and 7 bases from J, the gap between germline ends came to 14 bases. The CDR3 length is 15 residues. Germline V lookup: CDR1 SGHRS, CDR2 YFSETQ.